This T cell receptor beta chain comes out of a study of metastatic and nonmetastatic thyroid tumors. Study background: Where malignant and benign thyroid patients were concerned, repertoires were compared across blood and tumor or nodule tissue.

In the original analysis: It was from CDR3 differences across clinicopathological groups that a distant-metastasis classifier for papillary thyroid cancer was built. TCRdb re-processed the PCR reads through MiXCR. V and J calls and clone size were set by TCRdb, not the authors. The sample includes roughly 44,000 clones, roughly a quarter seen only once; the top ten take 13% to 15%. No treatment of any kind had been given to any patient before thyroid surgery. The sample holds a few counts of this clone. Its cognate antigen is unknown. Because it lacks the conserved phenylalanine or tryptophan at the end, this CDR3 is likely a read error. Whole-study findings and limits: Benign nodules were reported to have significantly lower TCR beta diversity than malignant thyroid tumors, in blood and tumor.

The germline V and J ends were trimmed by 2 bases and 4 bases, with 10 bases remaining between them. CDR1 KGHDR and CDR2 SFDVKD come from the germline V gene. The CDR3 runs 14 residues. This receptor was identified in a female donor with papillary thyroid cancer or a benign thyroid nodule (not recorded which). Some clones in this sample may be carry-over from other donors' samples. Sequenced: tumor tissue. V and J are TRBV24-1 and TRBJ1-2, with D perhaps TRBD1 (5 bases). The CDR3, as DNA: TGTGCCACCAGTGATTCGGGACGGACCTATGGCTACACCCTC. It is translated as CATSDSGRTYGYTL.